The next 7 T cell receptor beta chains were all read from a single sample in a study of identical twins. In TCRdb, the 5' RACE reads were re-called with MiXCR into one record per CDR3 protein. This table holds around 550,000 distinct CDR3 sequences, roughly 15% found once. A further study also used this sample, focusing on yellow fever vaccine responses in identical twins.

Material for sequencing was CD4+ T cells sorted from blood. These TCRs come from a woman aged 18 to 35 in good health.

This clonotype was seen repeatedly, ten times or more. The J gene is TRBJ2-5, the V gene TRBV12-3 or TRBV12-4; D is unclear. The CDR3 spans 14 residues. V shed 1 base and J shed 13 bases, with 19 bases lying between them. CDR3 sequence reads: CASSLDGAIGGVYF. CDR3 in DNA: TGTGCCAGCAGTTTAGACGGCGCCATAGGTGGGGTGTACTTC.

This clonotype has a handful of counts. The chain recombines TRBV12-3 or TRBV12-4 with TRBJ1-1; 7 bases are a match to TRBD1. CDR3 length: 12 residues. Trimming at V came to 6 bases and at J to 5 bases, leaving 3 bases not matched to a gene. The CDR3 DNA sequence: TGTGCCAGCAGGAGGGGGCCTACTGAAGCTTTCTTT. The encoded protein is CASRRGPTEAFF.

This clonotype appeared a few times. This sequence joins TRBV11-1 and TRBJ2-7; TRBD1 matches 8 bases. V was pared by 3 bases and J by 5 bases, with 6 bases of the junction left unmatched. The CDR3 is 14 residues long. CDR1 and CDR2 (germline): SGHAT, FQDESV (reference sequence). The CDR3 nucleotides are TGTGCCAGCAGCTTTGCACAGGGGGTCCACGAGCAGTACTTC. It yields the protein CASSFAQGVHEQYF.

This clonotype was found a few times. The V call is TRBV12-3 or TRBV12-4, the J call TRBJ1-2, with D perhaps TRBD1 (5 bases). The V gene lost 4 bases and the J gene lost 4 bases, with 10 bases spanning the gap. CDR3 length equals 13 residues. The CDR3 DNA is TGTGCCAGCAGTTCCGACAGACCCTATGGCTACACCTTC. Its protein product is CASSSDRPYGYTF.

The chain uses TRBV18 and TRBJ2-1; TRBD1 might be the D (5 bases). The CDR3 has 17 amino acids. Germline-derived CDR1 and CDR2 are KGHSH and LQKENI. The V and J ends lost 3 bases and 2 bases respectively, with 17 bases between them. CDR3 protein: CASSPTDRAEPYNEQFF. The CDR3 DNA reads TGTGCCAGCTCACCCACTGACAGAGCAGAACCCTACAATGAGCAGTTCTTC.

V is TRBV20-1 and J is TRBJ2-3; 10 bases are shared with TRBD1. There are 15 residues in the CDR3. Looked up from germline, CDR1 is DFQATT and CDR2 is SNEGSKA (reference sequence). V trimming: 1 base; J trimming: 6 bases; junction bases outside the gene matches: 7. CDR3 coding DNA: TGCAGTGCTAGAGCCGGGACAGGGGCTTGGGATACGCAGTATTTT. Translated: CSARAGTGAWDTQYF.

There are a few counts of this clonotype. The chain combines TRBV5-1 with TRBJ2-1; unclear D gene. V was cut by 0 bases and J by 9 bases, with 13 bases left in between. Germline loops: CDR1 SGHRS, CDR2 YFSETQ. The CDR3 is made up of 14 amino acids. CDR3 bases: TGCGCCAGCAGCTTGGAACCAACTCGGAGTGAGCAGTTCTTC. Translating gives CASSLEPTRSEQFF.